The 26 T cell receptor beta chains in this list originate from one sample, sequenced in a study of cytomegalovirus exposure and HLA in healthy donors. With 60 Vbeta and 13 Jbeta primers, the PCR was carried out. Sequencing was performed with immunoSEQ multiplex PCR; in TCRdb, only in-frame clones are kept and a portion is missing. The table shows under 200,000 clones, with 79% occurring only once. Sequencing was performed on PBMCs. The source of these receptors is a woman aged 45-59 years in good health and CMV-seronegative.

This clone has a single count. The chain has TRBV7-9 and TRBJ2-7; TRBD1 might be the D (6 bases). The CDR3 totals 16 residues. V was pared by 5 bases and J by 0 bases, with 17 bases between. The germline CDR1 and CDR2 sequences are SEHNR and FQNEAQ (reference sequence). This chain's CDR3 is CASSRLGTTNSYEQYF. CDR3 DNA sequence: TGTGCCAGCAGCCGCCTCGGGACAACGAACTCCTACGAGCAGTACTTC.

The chain uses TRBV30 and TRBJ2-3; a possible D gene is TRBD2 (5 bases). The CDR3 is 15 residues long. Between the trimmed V and J ends, which lost 5 bases and 4 bases, there was a span of 19 bases. Germline CDR1 GTSNPN, CDR2 SVGIG (reference sequence). This CDR3 is CAWGSKDAGSDTQYF. In DNA form, the CDR3 reads TGTGCCTGGGGGAGTAAGGATGCAGGATCAGATACGCAGTATTTT.

The CDR3 reads CASTLGGQPYNEQFF. The CDR3, as DNA: TGTGCCAGTACCCTAGGGGGACAGCCTTACAATGAGCAGTTCTTC. The rearrangement joins TRBV19 to TRBJ2-1; 7 bases are shared with TRBD1. J lost 4 bases, V lost 7 bases, and 10 bases had no gene match. This CDR3 region has 15 residues. Germline V gene data show CDR1 as LNHDA and CDR2 as SQIVND (reference sequence).

The chain carries TRBV4-3 and TRBJ2-7, with TRBD1 matching over 7 bases. In germline, CDR1 is LGHNA, CDR2 YSLEER. V was clipped by 5 bases and J by 7 bases; unmatched bases: 8. The CDR3 spans 13 residues. CDR3 sequence: CASSSQGPTEQYF. For the CDR3, the DNA is TGCGCCAGCAGCTCACAGGGGCCTACAGAGCAGTACTTC.

J is TRBJ1-1 and V is TRBV30; no reliable D call. The CDR3 covers 13 residues. Germline-derived CDR1 and CDR2 are GTSNPN and SVGIG (reference sequence). V lost 0 bases and J lost 10, with 15 bases in between. This chain's CDR3 is CAWSVRSVPGAFF. The CDR3, as DNA: TGTGCCTGGAGTGTACGATCGGTCCCTGGAGCTTTCTTT.

V is TRBV13 and J is TRBJ2-2; tentative D call: TRBD1 (6 bases). The germline gives CDR1 PRHDT, CDR2 FYEKMQ (reference sequence). This CDR3 spans 14 amino acids. Trimming cost V 3 bases and J 4 bases, with 9 bases left between them. The CDR3 region has the DNA TGTGCCAGCAGCTTCGGGACAACCACCGGGGAGCTGTTTTTT. This codes for CASSFGTTTGELFF.

Here the CDR3 reads CASSRRTGPGQPQHF. In DNA form, the CDR3 reads TGTGCCAGCAGTCGAAGGACAGGGCCGGGTCAGCCCCAGCATTTT. V is TRBV2 and J is TRBJ1-5; 8 nucleotides line up with TRBD1. V was pared by 5 bases and J by 6 bases, with 9 bases of the junction left unmatched. Germline lookup yields CDR1 SNHLY and CDR2 FYNNEI. The CDR3 consists of 15 residues.

The CDR3 protein is CASSSTGYGYGYTF. As DNA, the CDR3 is TGTGCCAGCAGCTCCACAGGGTATGGCTATGGCTACACCTTC. The V gene is TRBV7-8, the J gene TRBJ1-2, with a possible D match to TRBD1 (6 bases). CDR3 length: 14 amino acids. V was trimmed by 4 bases and J by 4 bases, leaving 13 bases between them. Germline-derived CDR1 and CDR2 are SGHVS and FQNEAQ.

The CDR3 coding sequence is TGTGCCAGCAGTTTATACTCGGACACTGAAGCTTTCTTT. Residues: CASSLYSDTEAFF. The chain employs TRBV28 and TRBJ1-1; D remains unclear. Trimming took 1 base from V and 3 from J, leaving 6 bases between them. Germline-derived CDR1 and CDR2 are MDHEN and SYDVKM. The length of the CDR3 is 13 residues.

The chain joins TRBV21-1 to TRBJ2-6; the D call TRBD2 from the table was never checked on the DNA. TRBV21-1 is designated a pseudogene. CDR3 size: 15 residues. CDR3: CASSKGGAGANVLTF. For the CDR3, the DNA is TGTGCCAGCAGCAAAGGGGGGGCTGGGGCCAACGTCCTGACTTTC.

The rearrangement uses TRBV11-1 and TRBJ2-5; 10 bases fit TRBD2. CDR3 length equals 17 residues. Germline values: CDR1 SGHAT, CDR2 FQDESV (reference sequence). V trimming: 3 bases; J trimming: 0 bases; junction bases outside the gene matches: 7. The CDR3 sequence is CASSFGTSATYQETQYF. The DNA of the CDR3 is TGTGCCAGCAGCTTCGGGACTAGCGCAACGTACCAAGAGACCCAGTACTTC.

The chain recombines TRBV7-2 with TRBJ1-4, with TRBD1 as a possible D gene (5 bases). This CDR3 has 14 amino acids. V shed 1 base and J shed 8 bases, with 11 bases lying between them. Germline V gene lookup returns CDR1 SGHTA and CDR2 FQGNSA. CDR3 DNA: TGTGCCAGCAGCTTAGGCGGGGGGAGGGAAAAACTGTTTTTT. Its translation is CASSLGGGREKLFF.

This chain connects TRBV21-1 to TRBJ2-3; the DNA was not used to check the table's D call, TRBD2. TRBV21-1 is an annotated pseudogene. This CDR3 contains 15 residues. CDR3 amino acids: CASSNATSSTDTQYF. In DNA, the CDR3 is TGTGCCAGCAGCAACGCGACTAGCAGCACAGATACGCAGTATTTT.

The V and J genes are TRBV6-1 and TRBJ2-7; maybe TRBD2 (5 bases). Trimming removed 6 bases from V and 4 bases from J, with 16 bases in between. The V gene's germline CDR1 is MNHNS and CDR2 SASEGT. This CDR3 region has 14 residues. The CDR3 is CASSPLAPGYEQYF. The DNA of the CDR3 is TGTGCCAGCAGCCCCTTAGCCCCGGGGTACGAGCAGTACTTC.

The chain joins TRBV5-1 to TRBJ2-3; 7 nucleotides agree with TRBD1. The CDR3 is 16 amino acids. The ends lost 4 bases at V and 0 bases at J; junction bases unmatched: 8. Looked up from germline, CDR1 is SGHRS and CDR2 is YFSETQ. Written as DNA, the CDR3 is TGCGCCAGCAGCCTGGGACAGTCACTTAGCACAGATACGCAGTATTTT. Amino acid sequence: CASSLGQSLSTDTQYF.

This clone was seen only once. This sequence joins TRBV5-1 and TRBJ1-6, with TRBD1 identical over 8 bases. The CDR3 runs to 14 residues. The germline CDR1 and CDR2 sequences are SGHRS and YFSETQ. The trim removed 4 bases at V and 13 bases at J, leaving 10 bases unmatched. CDR3 loop: CASSTTGRGPPLHF. DNA for the CDR3: TGCGCCAGCAGCACCACGGGCAGGGGGCCTCCCCTCCACTTT.

Here the CDR3 reads CASSPSGGAGIGELFF. The CDR3 region has the DNA TGTGCCAGCAGCCCCTCCGGGGGGGCAGGTATCGGGGAGCTGTTTTTT. The rearrangement links TRBV9 to TRBJ2-2, with 8 bases lining up with TRBD2. The CDR3 covers 16 residues. Germline loops: CDR1 SGDLS, CDR2 YYNGEE. J was trimmed by 7 bases and V by 4 bases; bases with no gene match: 12.

The rearrangement links TRBV29-1 to TRBJ1-1, with D hard to call. Germline CDR1 and CDR2: SQVTM and ANQGSEA. Deletions cut 8 bases from V and 7 bases from J, with 14 bases between. The CDR3 extends over 11 amino acids. The CDR3 sequence: CSSNTGIEAFF. The CDR3 nucleotides are TGCAGCTCTAATACCGGGATTGAAGCTTTCTTT.

The chain couples TRBV18 to TRBJ2-5; TRBD2 agrees at 11 bases. The last part of the DNA fits TRBJ2-7 better; the J call may be wrong. This CDR3 contains 18 residues. Looked up from germline, CDR1 is KGHSH and CDR2 is LQKENI. The CDR3 DNA sequence: TGTGCCAGCTCACCCGGTGGGCTAGCGGGAGGTCTTGCCCACGAGCAGTACTTC. Its protein product is CASSPGGLAGGLAHEQYF.

This clone was seen a single time. The genes are TRBV7-9 and TRBJ2-7, with 15 bases lining up with TRBD2. The CDR3 sequence is 17 residues long. J lost 6 bases, V lost 4 bases, and 10 bases had no gene match. Germline assignment: CDR1 SEHNR and CDR2 FQNEAQ (reference sequence). This CDR3 reads CASSYGLAGGLVREQYF. The CDR3 DNA reads as TGTGCCAGCAGCTATGGACTAGCGGGAGGGCTTGTTCGCGAGCAGTACTTC.

The chain links TRBV27 to TRBJ1-1; D possibly corresponds to TRBD1 (5 bases). The germline V gene has CDR1 MNHEY and CDR2 SMNVEV (reference sequence). V lost 5 bases, J lost 3 bases, and 16 bases lay in between. This CDR3 is built from 15 residues. CDR3 loop: CASSQPGGRYTEAFF. As DNA, the CDR3 is TGTGCCAGCAGTCAACCGGGGGGTCGTTACACTGAAGCTTTCTTT.

V usage is TRBV9 and J usage is TRBJ1-2, with TRBD1 matching 7 bases. Germline values: CDR1 SGDLS, CDR2 YYNGEE. This CDR3 is 16 amino acids long. The V segment lost 4 bases and the J segment 4 bases; nucleotides outside the gene matches: 13. CDR3 sequence (DNA): TGTGCCAGCAGCTCGCACTCCGGACAGGACGCCTATGGCTACACCTTC. It yields the protein CASSSHSGQDAYGYTF.

This chain joins TRBV28 and TRBJ1-5, with D possibly TRBD1 on 6 matching bases. Trimming removed 8 bases at V and 0 bases at J, with 11 bases between. This CDR3 is built from 14 residues. Germline values: CDR1 MDHEN, CDR2 SYDVKM. The DNA for the CDR3 is TGTGCCAGCCGGACAGTCTATAGCAATCAGCCCCAGCATTTT. It encodes CASRTVYSNQPQHF.

There are a few counts of this clone. This chain connects TRBV7-6 to TRBJ2-5; no definite D call. In germline, CDR1 is SGHVS, CDR2 FNYEAQ. This CDR3 has 14 amino acids. Deletions cut 4 bases from V and 2 bases from J, with 11 bases between. CDR3 bases: TGTGCCAGCAGCTCAAATAGACTGCAAGAGACCCAGTACTTC. This sequence encodes CASSSNRLQETQYF.

This chain joins TRBV30 and TRBJ2-7; weak D call: TRBD2 (7 bases). From germline, CDR1 is GTSNPN and CDR2 SVGIG (reference sequence). V was pared by 7 bases and J by 2 bases, with 18 bases between. The CDR3 has 14 residues. The CDR3 region has the DNA TGTGCCTCCGAAGTACGGGGGGCTACCTACGAGCAGTACTTC. Translation gives CASEVRGATYEQYF.

The CDR3 nucleotides read TGTGCCAGCACCAGGGATCGGGGCAATCAGCCCCAGCATTTT. It translates to CASTRDRGNQPQHF. The rearrangement uses TRBV7-3 and TRBJ1-5, with a possible D match to TRBD1 (5 bases). The length of the CDR3 is 14 residues. V shed 7 bases and J shed 2 bases, with 12 bases lying between them. Germline V lookup: CDR1 SGHTA, CDR2 FQGTGA.